One T cell receptor (beta chain) is described in this entry. Its antigen remains unidentified. The sample comes from a study of beta chain features in type 1 diabetes. About the study: Cell yields, gender and age were comparable in patients and healthy donors.

The CDR3 totals 13 residues. Germline CDR1 is SGHVS and CDR2 is FNYEAQ. V gave up 5 bases and J gave up 3 bases, with 11 bases separating them. Whole-study findings and limits: Patients with Type 1 diabetes showed moderately but significantly shorter TCRB CDR3s in all four CD4+ subsets. At VDJ recombination sites, type 1 diabetes patients had fewer insertions and more deleted nucleotides.

Reverse transcribing all isolated RNA meant expressed TCRB transcripts were sequenced. Method: immunoSEQ multiplex PCR; TCRdb's copy keeps in-frame clones and lacks some. The sample holds about 220,000 clones, roughly a tenth seen once. The sample was central memory CD4+ T cells from blood. The receptor's source is a man aged 18 to 29 in good health. The chain combines TRBV7-6 with TRBJ2-7; tentative D call: TRBD2 (5 bases). The CDR3 DNA is TGTGCCAGCAGCAGGTCGGGAAGCTACGAGCAGTACTTC. It encodes CASSRSGSYEQYF.